The present T cell receptor beta chain was sequenced within a study of PD-1 blockade in classical Hodgkin lymphoma. About this clone: No antigen is known for it.

The time point is: cycle 4 day 1 (C4D1), after 5 to 7 weeks of nivolumab. Relapse was seen in all patients after autologous stem cell transplantation, and brentuximab vedotin exposure was variable. Assay: immunoSEQ multiplex PCR; the TCRdb copy retains only in-frame clones and omits some. The data hold roughly 40,000 clones, with 66% observed a single time. Whole-study results and caveats: In newly diagnosed patients, baseline TCR diversity was reportedly below that of healthy donors.

The V end was cut by 2 bases, the J end by 6 bases, with 12 bases between. The CDR3 is 14 amino acids. CDR1 is MNHNY, CDR2 SVGAGI, per germline (reference sequence). V gene TRBV6-6 combines with J gene TRBJ2-3; D is uncertain. The starting material was peripheral blood mononuclear cells (PBMCs), obtained before the fourth cycle of nivolumab. This receptor was identified in a human donor with classical Hodgkin lymphoma. The CDR3 loop is CASSYGSRWDTQYF. CDR3 nucleotide sequence: TGTGCCAGCAGTTACGGGTCAAGGTGGGATACGCAGTATTTT.